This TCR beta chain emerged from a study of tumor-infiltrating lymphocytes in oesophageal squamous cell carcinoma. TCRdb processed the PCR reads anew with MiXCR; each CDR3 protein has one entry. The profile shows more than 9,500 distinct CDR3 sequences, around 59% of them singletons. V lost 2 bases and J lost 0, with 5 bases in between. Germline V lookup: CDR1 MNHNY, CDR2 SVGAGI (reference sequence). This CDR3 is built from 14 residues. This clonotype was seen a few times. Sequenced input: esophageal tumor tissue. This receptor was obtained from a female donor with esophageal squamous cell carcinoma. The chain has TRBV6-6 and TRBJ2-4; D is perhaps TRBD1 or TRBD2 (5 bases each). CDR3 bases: TGTGCCAGCAGTTACGGGGGAGCCAAAAACATTCAGTACTTC. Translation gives CASSYGGAKNIQYF.